The source of this T cell receptor (beta chain) is a study of cytomegalovirus exposure and HLA in healthy donors. Study context: Of roughly 400 genotyped donors, 81% grouped in the Caucasian-associated ancestry cluster. Study-wide results and limits: Highly shared variants forming one cluster were likely a sequencing artifact. In a later analysis, HLA-associated beta chains showed higher expansion and lower generation probabilities than comparable chains.

The PCR employed 60 Vbeta primers together with 13 Jbeta primers. Clones were read by immunoSEQ multiplex PCR, and TCRdb kept only the in-frame ones, dropping some. The sample contains 180,000 or so clones, about three quarters of which appear only once. CDR3 size: 16 residues. Germline CDR1 SGHNT, CDR2 YYREEE (reference sequence). Trimming stripped 0 bases from V and 1 base from J, with 14 bases between. Note on this clone: Its antigen is not known.

The V call is TRBV5-4, the J call TRBJ2-7; maybe TRBD2 (6 bases). Sequenced: PBMCs. The receptor comes from a man over 45 in good health and CMV-seropositive. CDR3 in DNA: TGTGCCAGCAGCTTGGGAAGGAGGGGAATGTCCTACGAGCAGTACTTC. This translates into CASSLGRRGMSYEQYF.